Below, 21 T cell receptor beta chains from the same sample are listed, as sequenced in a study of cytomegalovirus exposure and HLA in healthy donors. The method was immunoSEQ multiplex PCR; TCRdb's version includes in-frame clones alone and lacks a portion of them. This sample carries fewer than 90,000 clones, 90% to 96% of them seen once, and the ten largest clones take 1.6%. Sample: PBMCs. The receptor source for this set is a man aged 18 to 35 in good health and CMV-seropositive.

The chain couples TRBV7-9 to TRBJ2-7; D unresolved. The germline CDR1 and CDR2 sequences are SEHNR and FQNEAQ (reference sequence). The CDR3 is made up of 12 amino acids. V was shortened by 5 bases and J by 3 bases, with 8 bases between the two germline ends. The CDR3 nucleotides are TGTGCCAGCAGCCCCCCAGGCTACGAGCAGTACTTC. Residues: CASSPPGYEQYF.

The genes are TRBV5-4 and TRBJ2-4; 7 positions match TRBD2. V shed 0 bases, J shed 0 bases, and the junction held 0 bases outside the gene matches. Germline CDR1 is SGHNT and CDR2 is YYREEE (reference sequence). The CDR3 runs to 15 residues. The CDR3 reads CASSLGGGAKNIQYF. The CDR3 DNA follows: TGTGCCAGCAGCTTGGGCGGGGGAGCCAAAAACATTCAGTACTTC.

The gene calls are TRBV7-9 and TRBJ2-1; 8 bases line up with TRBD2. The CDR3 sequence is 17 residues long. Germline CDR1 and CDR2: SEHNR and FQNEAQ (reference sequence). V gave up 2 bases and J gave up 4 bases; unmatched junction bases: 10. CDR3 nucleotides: TGTGCCAGCAGCTTATTAGGTAGCGGGATTTCTTACAATGAGCAGTTCTTC. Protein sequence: CASSLLGSGISYNEQFF.

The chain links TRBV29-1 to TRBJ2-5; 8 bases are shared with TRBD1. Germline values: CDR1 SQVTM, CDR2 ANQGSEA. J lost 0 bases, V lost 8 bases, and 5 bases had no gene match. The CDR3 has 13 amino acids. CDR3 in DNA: TGCAGCTCGCAGGGGGCAAACCAAGAGACCCAGTACTTC. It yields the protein CSSQGANQETQYF.

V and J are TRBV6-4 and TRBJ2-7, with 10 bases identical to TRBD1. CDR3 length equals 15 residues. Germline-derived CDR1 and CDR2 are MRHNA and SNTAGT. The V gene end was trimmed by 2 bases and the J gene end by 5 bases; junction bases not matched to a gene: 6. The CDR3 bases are TGTGCCAGCAGTGACCCGGGACAGGGGACCGACGAGCAGTACTTC. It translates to CASSDPGQGTDEQYF.

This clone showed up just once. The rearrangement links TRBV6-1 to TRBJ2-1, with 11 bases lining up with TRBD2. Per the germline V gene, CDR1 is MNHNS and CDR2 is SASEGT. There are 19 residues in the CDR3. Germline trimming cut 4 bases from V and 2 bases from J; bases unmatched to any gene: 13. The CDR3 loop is CASSAPQGVAGGPYNEQFF. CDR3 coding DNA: TGTGCCAGCAGTGCCCCGCAGGGTGTAGCGGGAGGGCCCTACAATGAGCAGTTCTTC.

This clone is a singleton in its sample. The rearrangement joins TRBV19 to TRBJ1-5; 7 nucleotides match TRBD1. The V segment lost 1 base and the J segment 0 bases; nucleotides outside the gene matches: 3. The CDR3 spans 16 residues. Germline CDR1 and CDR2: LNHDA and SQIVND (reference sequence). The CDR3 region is CASSIAGGNSNQPQHF. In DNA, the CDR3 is TGTGCCAGTAGTATAGCAGGGGGGAATAGCAATCAGCCCCAGCATTTT.

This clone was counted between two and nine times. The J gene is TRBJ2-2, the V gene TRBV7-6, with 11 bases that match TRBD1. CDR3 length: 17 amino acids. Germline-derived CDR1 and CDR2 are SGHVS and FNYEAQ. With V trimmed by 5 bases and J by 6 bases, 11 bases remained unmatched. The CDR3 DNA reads TGTGCCAGCAGCCAGAGGGGACAGGGGGGCGACGCCGGGGAGCTGTTTTTT. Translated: CASSQRGQGGDAGELFF.

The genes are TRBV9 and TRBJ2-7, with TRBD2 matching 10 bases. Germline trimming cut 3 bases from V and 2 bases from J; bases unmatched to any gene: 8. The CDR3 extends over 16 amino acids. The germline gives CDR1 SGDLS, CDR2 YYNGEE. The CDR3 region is CASSASSGRGAYEQYF. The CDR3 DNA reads TGTGCCAGCAGCGCCTCGAGCGGGAGGGGCGCCTACGAGCAGTACTTC.

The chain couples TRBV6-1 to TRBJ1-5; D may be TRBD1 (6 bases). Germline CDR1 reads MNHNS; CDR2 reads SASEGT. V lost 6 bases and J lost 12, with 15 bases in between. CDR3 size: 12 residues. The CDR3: CASSPPGVDQHF. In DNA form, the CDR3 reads TGTGCCAGCAGCCCCCCAGGGGTCGACCAGCATTTT.

CDR3 DNA: TGTGCCAGCAGTTACGGGGGCAGGGTATATGAAAAACTGTTTTTT. Its protein is CASSYGGRVYEKLFF. This chain links TRBV6-5 with TRBJ1-4, with D maybe TRBD1 (6 bases). The V and J ends lost 2 bases and 6 bases respectively, with 13 bases between them. The V gene's germline CDR1 is MNHEY and CDR2 SVGAGI. This CDR3 comprises 15 residues.

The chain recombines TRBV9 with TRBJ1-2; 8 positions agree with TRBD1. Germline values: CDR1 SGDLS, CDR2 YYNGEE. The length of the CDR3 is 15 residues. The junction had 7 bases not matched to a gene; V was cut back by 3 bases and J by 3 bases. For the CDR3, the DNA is TGTGCCAGCAGCGCAGGTGGACAGGGTTACTATGGCTACACCTTC. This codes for CASSAGGQGYYGYTF.

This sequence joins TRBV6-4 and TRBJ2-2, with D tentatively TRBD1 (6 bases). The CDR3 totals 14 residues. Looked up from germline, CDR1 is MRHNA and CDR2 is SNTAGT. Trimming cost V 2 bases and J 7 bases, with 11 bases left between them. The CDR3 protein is CASSDEGESGELFF. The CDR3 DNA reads TGTGCCAGCAGTGACGAGGGGGAGAGCGGGGAGCTGTTTTTT.

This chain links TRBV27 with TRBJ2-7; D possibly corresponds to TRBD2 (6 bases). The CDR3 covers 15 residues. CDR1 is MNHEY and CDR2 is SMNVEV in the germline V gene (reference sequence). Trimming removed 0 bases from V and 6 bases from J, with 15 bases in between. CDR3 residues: CASSLSPAGSSEQYF. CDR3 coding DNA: TGTGCCAGCAGTTTATCGCCCGCGGGATCTTCCGAGCAGTACTTC.

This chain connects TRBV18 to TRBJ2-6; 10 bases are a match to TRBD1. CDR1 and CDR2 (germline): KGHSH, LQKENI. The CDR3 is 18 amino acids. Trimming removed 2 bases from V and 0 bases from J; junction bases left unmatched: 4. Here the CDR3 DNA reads TGTGCCAGCTCACCAATGGGACAGGGGAGCTCTGGGGCCAACGTCCTGACTTTC. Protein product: CASSPMGQGSSGANVLTF.

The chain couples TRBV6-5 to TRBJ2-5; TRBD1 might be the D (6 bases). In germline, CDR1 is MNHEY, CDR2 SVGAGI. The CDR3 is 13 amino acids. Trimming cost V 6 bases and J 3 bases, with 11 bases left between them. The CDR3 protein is CASSLGQEETQYF. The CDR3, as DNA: TGTGCCAGCAGCCTGGGACAAGAAGAGACCCAGTACTTC.

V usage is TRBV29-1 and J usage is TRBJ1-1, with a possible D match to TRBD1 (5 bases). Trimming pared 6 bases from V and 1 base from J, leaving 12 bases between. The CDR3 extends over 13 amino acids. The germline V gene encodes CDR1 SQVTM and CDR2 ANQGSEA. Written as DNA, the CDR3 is TGCAGCGTCTATGGGGGGGGGAACACTGAAGCTTTCTTT. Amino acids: CSVYGGGNTEAFF.

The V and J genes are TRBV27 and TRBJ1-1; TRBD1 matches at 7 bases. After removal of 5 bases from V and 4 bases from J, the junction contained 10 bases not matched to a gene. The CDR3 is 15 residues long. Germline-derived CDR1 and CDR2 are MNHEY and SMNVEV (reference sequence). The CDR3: CASSVRTGSSTEAFF. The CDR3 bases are TGTGCCAGCAGTGTCCGGACAGGTTCGAGCACTGAAGCTTTCTTT.

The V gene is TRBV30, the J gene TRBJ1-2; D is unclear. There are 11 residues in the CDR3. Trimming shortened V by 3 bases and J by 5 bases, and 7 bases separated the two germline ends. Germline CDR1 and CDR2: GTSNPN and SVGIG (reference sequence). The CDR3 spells CAWSSLYGYTF. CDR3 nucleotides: TGTGCCTGGAGCAGTTTATATGGCTACACCTTC.

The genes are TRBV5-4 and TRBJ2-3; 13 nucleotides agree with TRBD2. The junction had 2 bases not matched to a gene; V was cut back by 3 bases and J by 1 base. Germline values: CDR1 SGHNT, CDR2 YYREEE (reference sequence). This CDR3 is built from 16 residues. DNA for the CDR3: TGTGCCAGCAGCTCAGGGACTAGCGGGGGCACAGATACGCAGTATTTT. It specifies CASSSGTSGGTDTQYF.

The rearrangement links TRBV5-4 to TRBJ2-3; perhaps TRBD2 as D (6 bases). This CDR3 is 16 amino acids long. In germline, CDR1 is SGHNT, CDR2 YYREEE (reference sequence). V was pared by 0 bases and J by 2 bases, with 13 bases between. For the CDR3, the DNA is TGTGCCAGCAGCTTGGGCGGGATTAGTCCCACAGATACGCAGTATTTT. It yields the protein CASSLGGISPTDTQYF. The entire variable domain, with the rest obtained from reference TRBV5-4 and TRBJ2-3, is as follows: ETGVTQSPTHLIKTRGQQVTLRCSSQSGHNTVSWYQQALGQGPQFIFQYYREEENGRGNFPPRFSGLQFPNYSSELNVNALELDDSALYLCASSLGGISPTDTQYFGPGTRLTVL.